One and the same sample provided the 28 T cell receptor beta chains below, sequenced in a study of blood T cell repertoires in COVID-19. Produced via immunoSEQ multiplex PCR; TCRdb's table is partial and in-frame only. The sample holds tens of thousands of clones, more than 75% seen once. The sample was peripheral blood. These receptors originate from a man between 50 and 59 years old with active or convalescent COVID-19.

CDR3 sequence reads: CASSPSGTGGGYTEAFF. The CDR3 nucleotides are TGTGCCAGCAGTCCCTCCGGGACAGGGGGCGGGTACACTGAAGCTTTCTTT. The V and J genes are TRBV6-6 and TRBJ1-1; 12 bases map to TRBD1. The ends lost 5 bases at V and 3 bases at J; junction bases unmatched: 10. This CDR3 is 17 amino acids long. The germline gives CDR1 MNHNY, CDR2 SVGAGI (reference sequence).

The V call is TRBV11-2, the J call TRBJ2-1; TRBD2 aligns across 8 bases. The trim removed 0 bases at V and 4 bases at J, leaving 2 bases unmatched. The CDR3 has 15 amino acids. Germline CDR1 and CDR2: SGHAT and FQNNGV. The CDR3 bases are TGTGCCAGCAGCTTAGACGGGGGGGCTTACAATGAGCAGTTCTTC. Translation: CASSLDGGAYNEQFF.

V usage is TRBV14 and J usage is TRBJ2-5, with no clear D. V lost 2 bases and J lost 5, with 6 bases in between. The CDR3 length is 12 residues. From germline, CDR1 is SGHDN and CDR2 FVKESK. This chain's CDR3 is CASSQSRETQYF. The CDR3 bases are TGTGCCAGCAGCCAATCCCGGGAGACCCAGTACTTC.

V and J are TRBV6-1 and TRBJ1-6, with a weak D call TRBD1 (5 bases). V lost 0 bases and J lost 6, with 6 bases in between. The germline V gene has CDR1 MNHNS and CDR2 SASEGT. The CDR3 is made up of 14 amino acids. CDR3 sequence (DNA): TGTGCCAGCAGTGAAGCGGGGGGTAATTCACCCCTCCACTTT. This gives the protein CASSEAGGNSPLHF.

The CDR3 bases are TGTGCCAGCAGCGGGGGACAGGGGAACACCATATATTTT. Residues: CASSGGQGNTIYF. V gene TRBV11-2 combines with J gene TRBJ1-3, with TRBD1 matching 10 bases. Germline lookup yields CDR1 SGHAT and CDR2 FQNNGV. J was trimmed by 7 bases and V by 5 bases; bases with no gene match: 2. The CDR3 loop spans 13 amino acids. The variable domain in full, completed from reference TRBV11-2 and TRBJ1-3, reads EAGVAQSPRYKIIEKRQSVAFWCNPISGHATLYWYQQILGQGPKLLIQFQNNGVVDDSQLPKDRFSAERLKGVDSTLKIQPAKLEDSAVYLCASSGGQGNTIYFGEGSWLTVV.

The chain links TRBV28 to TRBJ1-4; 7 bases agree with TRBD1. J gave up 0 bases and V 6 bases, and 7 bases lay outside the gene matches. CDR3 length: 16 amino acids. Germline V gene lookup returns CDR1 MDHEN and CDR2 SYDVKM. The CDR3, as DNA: TGTGCCAGCAGCTACTCTGGACAGGCAACTAATGAAAAACTGTTTTTT. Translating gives CASSYSGQATNEKLFF.

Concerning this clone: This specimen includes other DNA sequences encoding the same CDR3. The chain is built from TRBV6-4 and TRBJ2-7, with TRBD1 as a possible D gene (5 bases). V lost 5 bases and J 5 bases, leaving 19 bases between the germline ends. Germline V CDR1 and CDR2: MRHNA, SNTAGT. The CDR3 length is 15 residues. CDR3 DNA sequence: TGTGCCAGCAGTAAAATGATACAGGCAACCCACGAGCAGTACGTC. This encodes CASSKMIQATHEQYV.

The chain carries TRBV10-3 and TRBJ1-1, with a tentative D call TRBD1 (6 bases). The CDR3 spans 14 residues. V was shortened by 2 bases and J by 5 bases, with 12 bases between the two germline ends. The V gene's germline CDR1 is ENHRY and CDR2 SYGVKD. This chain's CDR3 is CAISERTDATEAFF. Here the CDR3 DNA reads TGTGCCATCAGTGAGCGGACAGATGCGACTGAAGCTTTCTTT.

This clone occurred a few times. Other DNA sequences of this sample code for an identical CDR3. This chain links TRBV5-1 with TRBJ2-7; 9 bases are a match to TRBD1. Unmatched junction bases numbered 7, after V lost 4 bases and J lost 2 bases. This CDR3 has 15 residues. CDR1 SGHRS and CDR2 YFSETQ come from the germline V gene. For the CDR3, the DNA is TGCGCCAGCAGCCCTGGGGGGACAGGGACCTACGAGCAGTACTTC. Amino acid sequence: CASSPGGTGTYEQYF. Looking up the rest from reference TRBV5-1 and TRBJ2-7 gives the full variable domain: KAGVTQTPRYLIKTRGQQVTLSCSPISGHRSVSWYQQTPGQGLQFLFEYFSETQRNKGNFPGRFSGRQFSNSRSEMNVSTLELGDSALYLCASSPGGTGTYEQYFGPGTRLTVT.

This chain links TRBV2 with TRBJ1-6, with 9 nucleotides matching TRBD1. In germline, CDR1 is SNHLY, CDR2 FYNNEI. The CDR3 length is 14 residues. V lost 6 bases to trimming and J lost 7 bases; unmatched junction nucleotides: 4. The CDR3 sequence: CASRWTGENSPLHF. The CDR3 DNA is TGTGCCAGCAGGTGGACAGGGGAAAATTCACCCCTCCACTTT.

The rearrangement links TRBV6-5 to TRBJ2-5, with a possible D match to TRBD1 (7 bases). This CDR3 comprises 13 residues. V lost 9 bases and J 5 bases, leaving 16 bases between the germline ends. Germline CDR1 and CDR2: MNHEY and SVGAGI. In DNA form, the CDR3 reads TGTGCCAGTCAAGGAGGGGGCCGTGAGACCCAGTACTTC. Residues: CASQGGGRETQYF.

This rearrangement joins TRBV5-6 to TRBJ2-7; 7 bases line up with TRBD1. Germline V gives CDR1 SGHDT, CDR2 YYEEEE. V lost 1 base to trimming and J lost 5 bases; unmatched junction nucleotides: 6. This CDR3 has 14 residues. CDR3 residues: CASSLTDRADEQYF. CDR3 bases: TGTGCCAGCAGCTTGACAGACAGGGCCGACGAGCAGTACTTC.

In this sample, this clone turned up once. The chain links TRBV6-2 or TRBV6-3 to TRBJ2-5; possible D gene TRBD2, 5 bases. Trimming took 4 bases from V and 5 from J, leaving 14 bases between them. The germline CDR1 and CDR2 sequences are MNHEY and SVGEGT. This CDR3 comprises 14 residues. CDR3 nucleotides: TGTGCCAGCAGTTTACGACGGCGGGTGGAGACCCAGTACTTC. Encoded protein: CASSLRRRVETQYF.

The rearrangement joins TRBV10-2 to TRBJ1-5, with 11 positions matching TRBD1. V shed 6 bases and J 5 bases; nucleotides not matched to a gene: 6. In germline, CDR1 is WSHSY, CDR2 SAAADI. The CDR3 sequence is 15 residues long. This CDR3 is CASSWDRGTDQPQHF. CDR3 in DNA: TGCGCCAGCAGCTGGGACAGGGGGACCGATCAGCCCCAGCATTTT.

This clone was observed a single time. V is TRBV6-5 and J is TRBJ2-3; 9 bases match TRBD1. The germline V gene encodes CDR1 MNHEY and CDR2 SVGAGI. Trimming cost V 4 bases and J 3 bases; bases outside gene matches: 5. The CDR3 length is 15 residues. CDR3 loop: CASSSPGTGTDTQYF. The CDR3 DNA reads TGTGCCAGCAGTTCGCCCGGGACAGGGACAGATACGCAGTATTTT.

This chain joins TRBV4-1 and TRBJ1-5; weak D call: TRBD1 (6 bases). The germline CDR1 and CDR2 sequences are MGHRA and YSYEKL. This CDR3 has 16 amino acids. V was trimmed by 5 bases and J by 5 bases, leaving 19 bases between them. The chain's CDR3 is CASSSTGTKDYQPQHF. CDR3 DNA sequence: TGCGCCAGCAGCTCCACCGGGACAAAGGACTATCAGCCCCAGCATTTT.

The CDR3 protein is CSASGSSPDTQYF. The CDR3 coding sequence is TGCAGTGCTAGTGGTAGCAGCCCCGATACGCAGTATTTT. The gene calls are TRBV20-1 and TRBJ2-3; D is unclear. CDR3 length equals 13 residues. The germline V gene encodes CDR1 DFQATT and CDR2 SNEGSKA (reference sequence). Between the trimmed V and J ends, which lost 3 bases and 6 bases, there was a span of 13 bases.

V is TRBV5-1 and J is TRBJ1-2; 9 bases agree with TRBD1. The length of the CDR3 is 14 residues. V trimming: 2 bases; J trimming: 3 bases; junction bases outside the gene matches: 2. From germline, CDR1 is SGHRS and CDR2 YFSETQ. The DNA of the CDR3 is TGCGCCAGCAGCTTACAGGGGGCAGACTATGGCTACACCTTC. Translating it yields CASSLQGADYGYTF.

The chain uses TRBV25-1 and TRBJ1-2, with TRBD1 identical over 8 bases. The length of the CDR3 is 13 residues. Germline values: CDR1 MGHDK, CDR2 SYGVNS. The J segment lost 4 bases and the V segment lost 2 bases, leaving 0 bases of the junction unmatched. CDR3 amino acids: CASSEGQGYGYTF. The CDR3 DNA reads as TGTGCCAGCAGTGAAGGACAGGGCTATGGCTACACCTTC.

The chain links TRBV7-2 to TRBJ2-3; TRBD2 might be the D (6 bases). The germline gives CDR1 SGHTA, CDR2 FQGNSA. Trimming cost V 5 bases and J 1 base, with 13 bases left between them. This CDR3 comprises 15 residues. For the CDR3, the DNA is TGTGCCAGCAGCCCGAGACTAGGGGGCACAGATACGCAGTATTTT. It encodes CASSPRLGGTDTQYF.

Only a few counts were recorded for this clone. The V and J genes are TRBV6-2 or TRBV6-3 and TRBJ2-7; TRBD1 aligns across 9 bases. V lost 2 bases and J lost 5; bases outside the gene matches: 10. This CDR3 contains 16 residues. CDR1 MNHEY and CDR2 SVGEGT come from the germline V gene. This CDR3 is CASSYRTGTGSHEQYF. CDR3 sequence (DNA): TGTGCCAGCAGTTACCGAACCGGGACAGGGTCCCACGAGCAGTACTTC.

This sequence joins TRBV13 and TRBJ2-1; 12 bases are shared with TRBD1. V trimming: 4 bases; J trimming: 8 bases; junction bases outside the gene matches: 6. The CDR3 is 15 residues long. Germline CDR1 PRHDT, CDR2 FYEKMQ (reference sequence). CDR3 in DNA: TGTGCCAGCAGCTCCCCGGGACAGGGGGCCCATGAGCAGTTCTTC. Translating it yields CASSSPGQGAHEQFF.

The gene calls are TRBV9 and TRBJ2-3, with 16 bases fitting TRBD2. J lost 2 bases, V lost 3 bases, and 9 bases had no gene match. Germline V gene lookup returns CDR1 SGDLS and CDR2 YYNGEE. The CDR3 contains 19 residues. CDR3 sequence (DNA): TGTGCCAGCAGCGCCCATACGGGACTAGCGGGGGGGGACACAGATACGCAGTATTTT. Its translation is CASSAHTGLAGGDTDTQYF. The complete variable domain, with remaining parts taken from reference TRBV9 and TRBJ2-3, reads DSGVTQTPKHLITATGQRVTLRCSPRSGDLSVYWYQQSLDQGLQFLIQYYNGEERAKGNILERFSAQQFPDLHSELNLSSLELGDSALYFCASSAHTGLAGGDTDTQYFGPGTRLTVL.

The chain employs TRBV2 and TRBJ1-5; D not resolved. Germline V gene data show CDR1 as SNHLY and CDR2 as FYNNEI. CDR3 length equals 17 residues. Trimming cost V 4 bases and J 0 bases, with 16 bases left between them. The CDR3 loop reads CASSVGIGGVSNQPQHF. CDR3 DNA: TGTGCCAGCAGTGTGGGCATTGGCGGGGTTAGCAATCAGCCCCAGCATTTT.

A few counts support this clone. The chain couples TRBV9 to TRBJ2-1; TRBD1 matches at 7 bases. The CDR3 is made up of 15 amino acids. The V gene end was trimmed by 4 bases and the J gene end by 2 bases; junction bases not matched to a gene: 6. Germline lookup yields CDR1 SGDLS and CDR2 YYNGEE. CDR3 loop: CASSSQGETYNEQFF. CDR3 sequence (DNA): TGTGCCAGCAGCTCGCAGGGGGAGACCTACAATGAGCAGTTCTTC.

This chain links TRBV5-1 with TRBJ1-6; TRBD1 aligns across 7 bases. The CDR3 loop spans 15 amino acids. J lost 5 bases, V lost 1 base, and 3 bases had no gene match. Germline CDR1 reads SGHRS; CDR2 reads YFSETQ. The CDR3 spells CASSLTGTDNSPLHF. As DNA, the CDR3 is TGCGCCAGCAGCTTGACCGGGACAGATAATTCACCCCTCCACTTT.

The CDR3 loop reads CASSPQGLAGVETQYF. CDR3 nucleotides: TGTGCCAGCAGCCCTCAGGGACTAGCGGGGGTAGAGACCCAGTACTTC. The gene calls are TRBV7-2 and TRBJ2-5; 14 nucleotides match TRBD2. Germline-derived CDR1 and CDR2 are SGHTA and FQGNSA. V dropped 5 bases and J dropped 4; count of bases not matched to a gene: 6. The CDR3 is 16 amino acids.

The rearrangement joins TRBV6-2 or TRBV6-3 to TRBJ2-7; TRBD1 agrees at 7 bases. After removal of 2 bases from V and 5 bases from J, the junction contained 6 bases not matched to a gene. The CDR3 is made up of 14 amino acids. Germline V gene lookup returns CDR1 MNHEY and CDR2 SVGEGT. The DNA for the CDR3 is TGTGCCAGCAGTTACCTGACAGGGAGCCACGAGCAGTACTTC. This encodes CASSYLTGSHEQYF.